This TCR beta chain was obtained from a study of cytomegalovirus exposure and HLA in healthy donors. In germline, CDR1 is SGDLS, CDR2 YYNGEE. The CDR3 covers 13 residues. 60 Vbeta and 13 Jbeta primers were used in PCR. Measured with immunoSEQ multiplex PCR; TCRdb has only the in-frame clones, and not every one. The sample includes about 150,000 clones, around 80% of them seen just once. The chain employs TRBV9 and TRBJ2-5; D is possibly TRBD2 (5 bases). The DNA end favors TRBJ2-7, so the J call may be wrong. The clonotype comes from a young man in good health. The sample comprised PBMCs. Written as DNA, the CDR3 is TGTGCCAGCAGCCCGGGAAACTCCTACGAGCAGTACTTC. Protein product: CASSPGNSYEQYF.